One and the same sample provided the 13 T cell receptor beta chains below, sequenced in a study of cytomegalovirus exposure and HLA in healthy donors. Amplification used 60 Vbeta primers and 13 Jbeta primers. The table came from immunoSEQ multiplex PCR; TCRdb's copy has only in-frame clones and leaves some out. The table records under 150,000 clones, 82% of them present only once. Sequenced input: PBMCs. Receptors originate from a woman under 30 in good health and CMV-seronegative.

This clone appeared once. As DNA, the CDR3 is TGCACCAGCAGCCAAGAGCGGGAAGGGGTTGAGCAGTTCTTC. Encoded protein: CTSSQEREGVEQFF. V usage is TRBV1 and J usage is TRBJ2-1; the tabulated D call, TRBD2, remains unverified against the DNA. TRBV1 corresponds to a pseudogene. The CDR3 loop spans 14 amino acids.

V gene TRBV19 combines with J gene TRBJ1-2; 7 bases agree with TRBD1. The CDR3 extends over 13 amino acids. V dropped 6 bases and J dropped 4; count of bases not matched to a gene: 5. From germline, CDR1 is LNHDA and CDR2 SQIVND (reference sequence). The CDR3 protein is CASRPTGTYGYTF. Here the CDR3 DNA reads TGTGCCAGTAGGCCGACAGGGACCTATGGCTACACCTTC. The variable domain in full, completed from reference TRBV19 and TRBJ1-2, reads DGGITQSPKYLFRKEGQNVTLSCEQNLNHDAMYWYRQDPGQGLRLIYYSQIVNDFQKGDIAEGYSVSREKKESFPLTVTSAQKNPTAFYLCASRPTGTYGYTFGSGTRLTVV.

J is TRBJ2-3 and V is TRBV7-9; weak D call: TRBD1 (7 bases). Germline V gene lookup returns CDR1 SEHNR and CDR2 FQNEAQ (reference sequence). The CDR3 consists of 15 residues. The ends were cut back, 5 bases at V and 4 bases at J, with 16 bases in the middle. CDR3: CASSAGQPGADTQYF. CDR3 sequence (DNA): TGTGCCAGCAGCGCGGGACAGCCAGGGGCAGATACGCAGTATTTT.

The chain has TRBV28 and TRBJ2-3; the match to TRBD2 covers 8 bases. The germline gives CDR1 MDHEN, CDR2 SYDVKM. The CDR3 length is 15 residues. The ends lost 5 bases at V and 0 bases at J; junction bases unmatched: 4. The CDR3 DNA is TGTGCCAGCAGTCTACTAGCGGTTAGCACAGATACGCAGTATTTT. Its translation is CASSLLAVSTDTQYF. The complete variable domain, with remaining parts taken from reference TRBV28 and TRBJ2-3, reads DVKVTQSSRYLVKRTGEKVFLECVQDMDHENMFWYRQDPGLGLRLIYFSYDVKMKEKGDIPEGYSVSREKKERFSLILESASTNQTSMYLCASSLLAVSTDTQYFGPGTRLTVL.

This clone was picked up one time. V is TRBV11-2 and J is TRBJ2-2; 12 bases map to TRBD2. Germline trimming cut 5 bases from V and 2 bases from J; bases unmatched to any gene: 3. There are 16 residues in the CDR3. Germline V gene data show CDR1 as SGHAT and CDR2 as FQNNGV. The CDR3 DNA is TGTGCCAGCAGCCCTAGCGGGGGGGCCAACACCGGGGAGCTGTTTTTT. It is translated as CASSPSGGANTGELFF.

V and J are TRBV5-1 and TRBJ1-1; 7 bases agree with TRBD1. Trimming took 4 bases from V and 4 from J; bases not matched to a gene: 16. Germline CDR1 SGHRS, CDR2 YFSETQ. There are 17 residues in the CDR3. CDR3 nucleotide sequence: TGCGCCAGCAGCCTGTCAAAAATTAAAACAGGGGCCACTGAAGCTTTCTTT. Its protein is CASSLSKIKTGATEAFF.

The V and J genes are TRBV5-4 and TRBJ1-1; 8 nucleotides match TRBD1. The germline V gene encodes CDR1 SGHNT and CDR2 YYREEE (reference sequence). The CDR3 length is 14 residues. J was trimmed by 3 bases and V by 2 bases; bases with no gene match: 3. CDR3 coding DNA: TGTGCCAGCAGCTTAAACAGGGGGTACACTGAAGCTTTCTTT. The encoded protein is CASSLNRGYTEAFF.

The V and J genes are TRBV19 and TRBJ1-2; 7 bases map to TRBD1. The germline CDR1 and CDR2 sequences are LNHDA and SQIVND (reference sequence). Trimming took 7 bases from V and 1 from J; bases not matched to a gene: 9. The CDR3 spans 15 residues. The CDR3 is CASTTTGTLNYGYTF. DNA for the CDR3: TGTGCCAGTACCACGACAGGGACGCTTAACTATGGCTACACCTTC.

V gene TRBV30 combines with J gene TRBJ1-6, with D maybe TRBD1 (5 bases). The V end lost 0 bases, the J end lost 9 bases, and 12 bases lay between the germline ends. Germline-derived CDR1 and CDR2 are GTSNPN and SVGIG (reference sequence). CDR3 length equals 14 residues. The CDR3 sequence is CAWSVPGQGSPLHF. The CDR3 nucleotides read TGTGCCTGGAGTGTACCCGGGCAGGGTTCACCCCTCCACTTT.

A word on this clone: Other DNA sequences in the sample encode the same CDR3. The CDR3 loop is CASSRRGGTDTQYF. The CDR3 coding sequence is TGTGCCAGCAGTCGCCGGGGGGGCACAGATACGCAGTATTTT. The V call is TRBV27, the J call TRBJ2-3, with 7 bases fitting TRBD2. CDR3 length: 14 amino acids. From germline, CDR1 is MNHEY and CDR2 SMNVEV (reference sequence). V was pared by 5 bases and J by 1 base, with 3 bases of the junction left unmatched.

CDR3 region: CASSLGSGTGSYEQYV. The CDR3 bases are TGCGCCAGCAGCTTGGGGTCCGGGACAGGGTCCTACGAGCAGTACGTC. The chain links TRBV5-1 to TRBJ2-7; 9 nucleotides align to TRBD1. This CDR3 has 16 amino acids. Germline-derived CDR1 and CDR2 are SGHRS and YFSETQ. V trimming: 0 bases; J trimming: 1 base; junction bases outside the gene matches: 5.

V is TRBV4-2 and J is TRBJ2-3; 14 bases align to TRBD2. The trim removed 1 base at V and 6 bases at J, leaving 15 bases unmatched. Germline values: CDR1 LGHNA, CDR2 YNFKEQ. This CDR3 spans 20 amino acids. The CDR3 nucleotides are TGTGCCAGCAGCCAAGCGGGACTAGCGGGGGAGTTGGTTTTTATTGATACGCAGTATTTT. Protein product: CASSQAGLAGELVFIDTQYF.

This chain connects TRBV6-1 to TRBJ1-2, with 7 bases aligning to TRBD1. Looked up from germline, CDR1 is MNHNS and CDR2 is SASEGT. CDR3 length: 14 residues. V trimming: 5 bases; J trimming: 4 bases; junction bases outside the gene matches: 7. CDR3 DNA sequence: TGTGCCAGCAGTCGGACAGGTTTGACCTATGGCTACACCTTC. It specifies CASSRTGLTYGYTF.